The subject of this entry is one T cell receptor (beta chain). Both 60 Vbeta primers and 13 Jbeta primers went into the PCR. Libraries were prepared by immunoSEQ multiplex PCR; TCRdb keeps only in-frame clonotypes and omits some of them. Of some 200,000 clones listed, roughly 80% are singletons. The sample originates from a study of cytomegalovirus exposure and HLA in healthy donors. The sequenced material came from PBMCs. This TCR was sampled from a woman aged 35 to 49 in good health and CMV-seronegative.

In nucleotides, the CDR3 is TGTGCCAGCAGCAACGACAGGGGGGGGGAGCAGTACTTC. Protein: CASSNDRGGEQYF. V usage is TRBV11-2 and J usage is TRBJ2-7; 9 bases fit TRBD1. V was clipped by 5 bases and J by 7 bases; unmatched bases: 6. The CDR3 totals 13 residues. Germline CDR1 and CDR2: SGHAT and FQNNGV.